This entry features one T cell receptor beta chain sequence. Between the trimmed V and J ends, which lost 4 bases and 1 base, there was a span of 18 bases. Germline CDR1 reads SQVTM; CDR2 reads ANQGSEA. The CDR3 consists of 16 residues. This sample stems from a study of CD8 T cells in Susac syndrome. Overall study context: Active disease was present in roughly 6 of the sequenced Susac syndrome patients, and remission in roughly 8. When their blood was taken, patients with Susac syndrome were therapy-naive, taking corticosteroids, or taking intravenous immunoglobulin alone.

Random hexamers were used to reverse transcribe an amount of roughly 0.5 to 1 ug RNA. TCRdb reprocessed the immunoSEQ multiplex PCR reads via MiXCR and lists one record per CDR3 protein. The table shows roughly 100,000 distinct CDR3 sequences, with around 94% occurring only once. In blood CD8+ and CD4+ T cells, TCR beta underwent sequencing. The sequence derives from a human donor with Susac syndrome. The chain links TRBV29-1 to TRBJ2-3; D possibly corresponds to TRBD2 (7 bases). Sequencing was carried out using CD8+ T cells from PBMCs. The CDR3 nucleotides are TGCAGCGTTGGAGGGAGGGGGGAGAGTGGCACAGATACGCAGTATTTT. It encodes CSVGGRGESGTDTQYF.